The 14 T cell receptor beta chains in this list originate from one sample, sequenced in a study of blood T cell repertoires in COVID-19 (dated by TCRdb to about 2020). Library generation was performed with the immunoSEQ multiplex PCR assay. The table was pulled from immuneACCESS by TCRdb, which kept in-frame rearrangements only. Such tables lose some clones; where checked, under half of the loss comes from unresolved V genes, and the rest has no known cause. This sample is represented by approximately 82,000 clones; around 83% of them were singletons. The biggest ten clones account for over 15% of the sample. Material for sequencing was peripheral blood. Source of these receptors: a woman aged 55 to 70 with acute or convalescent COVID-19.

The rearrangement uses TRBV6-5 and TRBJ1-3; D not certain. Trimming stripped 7 bases from V and 4 bases from J, with 17 bases between. Germline values: CDR1 MNHEY, CDR2 SVGAGI. CDR3 size: 15 residues. CDR3 coding DNA: TGTGCCAGCATTCCCCCGGGAGGGAGCGGAAACACCATATATTTT. This sequence encodes CASIPPGGSGNTIYF.

V gene TRBV30 combines with J gene TRBJ2-1, with no clear D. This CDR3 has 12 amino acids. The germline V and J ends were trimmed by 0 bases and 9 bases, with 9 bases remaining between them. Germline lookup yields CDR1 GTSNPN and CDR2 SVGIG (reference sequence). The CDR3 region has the DNA TGTGCCTGGAGTGTACTTTCGGTTGAGCAGTTCTTC. Translation: CAWSVLSVEQFF.

The chain uses TRBV6-5 and TRBJ2-1, with a tentative D call TRBD2 (5 bases). CDR3 length: 14 residues. Germline V CDR1 and CDR2: MNHEY, SVGAGI. Trimming took 8 bases from V and 4 from J, leaving 15 bases between them. The DNA of the CDR3 is TGTGCCAGCGAGGGCCCCTTTCAATACAATGAGCAGTTCTTC. It codes for CASEGPFQYNEQFF.

The chain links TRBV5-1 to TRBJ1-4, with a tentative D call TRBD1 (5 bases). V lost 6 bases and J lost 0, with 12 bases in between. The CDR3 totals 15 residues. Germline V gives CDR1 SGHRS, CDR2 YFSETQ. CDR3 sequence reads: CASTTRGATNEKLFF. The CDR3 DNA reads TGCGCCAGCACCACCCGGGGGGCAACTAATGAAAAACTGTTTTTT. Based on the CDR3 plus reference TRBV5-1 and TRBJ1-4, the full variable domain is KAGVTQTPRYLIKTRGQQVTLSCSPISGHRSVSWYQQTPGQGLQFLFEYFSETQRNKGNFPGRFSGRQFSNSRSEMNVSTLELGDSALYLCASTTRGATNEKLFFGSGTQLSVL.

This rearrangement joins TRBV7-9 to TRBJ2-1; 7 bases map to TRBD2. Germline V lookup: CDR1 SEHNR, CDR2 FQNEAQ (reference sequence). V shed 8 bases and J 5 bases; nucleotides not matched to a gene: 9. The CDR3 contains 14 residues. The CDR3 spells CASRLGGGHNEQFF. CDR3 bases: TGTGCCAGCCGACTTGGGGGGGGTCACAATGAGCAGTTCTTC.

The chain has TRBV6-5 and TRBJ1-2, with TRBD1 identical over 8 bases. The germline CDR1 and CDR2 sequences are MNHEY and SVGAGI. The CDR3 sequence is 14 residues long. V was clipped by 5 bases and J by 4 bases; unmatched bases: 6. CDR3 in amino acids: CASSNRGSLYGYTF. DNA for the CDR3: TGTGCCAGCAGTAACAGGGGGTCGCTCTATGGCTACACCTTC.

The V and J genes are TRBV3-1 (or the pseudogene TRBV3-2) and TRBJ2-5; 9 positions match TRBD2. Germline V gene lookup returns CDR1 LGHDT and CDR2 YNNKEL (reference sequence). The J segment lost 5 bases and the V segment lost 1 base, leaving 5 bases of the junction unmatched. The CDR3 is 15 amino acids. The DNA of the CDR3 is TGTGCCAGCAGCCAAGGGACTAGCGTTGAGGAGACCCAGTACTTC. Encoded protein: CASSQGTSVEETQYF.

This chain uses TRBV7-2 with TRBJ1-5; D might be TRBD1 (6 bases). The CDR3 is made up of 14 amino acids. Between the trimmed V and J ends, which lost 5 bases and 6 bases, there was a span of 14 bases. CDR1 and CDR2 (germline): SGHTA, FQGNSA. The CDR3 bases are TGTGCCAGCAGCCGCGGGGGGCAGGGTCAGCCCCAGCATTTT. As protein: CASSRGGQGQPQHF.

This chain connects TRBV19 to TRBJ1-5, with 8 bases fitting TRBD1. The CDR3 runs 14 residues. Unmatched junction bases numbered 5, after V lost 7 bases and J lost 3 bases. In germline, CDR1 is LNHDA, CDR2 SQIVND (reference sequence). CDR3: CASNVQGANQPQHF. CDR3 nucleotides: TGTGCCAGTAACGTCCAGGGGGCCAATCAGCCCCAGCATTTT.

DNA for the CDR3: TGTGCCAGCAGTCCTAGACAGGCGCCTGGGAACATTCAGTACTTC. It encodes CASSPRQAPGNIQYF. J is TRBJ2-4 and V is TRBV27, with a possible D match to TRBD1 (6 bases). V lost 5 bases to trimming and J lost 7 bases, with 18 bases between them. The CDR3 runs to 15 residues. Looked up from germline, CDR1 is MNHEY and CDR2 is SMNVEV (reference sequence).

The chain couples TRBV18 to TRBJ2-7; weak D call: TRBD1 (7 bases). V lost 5 bases and J lost 3, with 14 bases in between. The CDR3 has 14 residues. In germline, CDR1 is KGHSH, CDR2 LQKENI. CDR3 region: CASSGGTVLYEQYF. DNA for the CDR3: TGTGCCAGCTCAGGGGGGACAGTACTCTACGAGCAGTACTTC.

This clone came up once. The V and J genes are TRBV11-2 and TRBJ2-7; 9 nucleotides line up with TRBD1. CDR1 and CDR2 (germline): SGHAT, FQNNGV. After removal of 0 bases from V and 9 bases from J, the junction contained 15 bases not matched to a gene. The CDR3 extends over 17 amino acids. Written as DNA, the CDR3 is TGTGCCAGCAGCTTAGATCCTGGGACAGGGATCCTTTCGGTGCAGTACTTC. Translating gives CASSLDPGTGILSVQYF.

This chain connects TRBV5-1 to TRBJ2-2; 8 nucleotides line up with TRBD2. Germline V gene data show CDR1 as SGHRS and CDR2 as YFSETQ. Trimming at V came to 2 bases and at J to 2 bases, leaving 5 bases not matched to a gene. The CDR3 totals 16 residues. The CDR3 protein is CASSFLLAGNTGELFF. As DNA, the CDR3 is TGCGCCAGCAGCTTCCTCTTAGCGGGAAACACCGGGGAGCTGTTTTTT. Supplemented by reference TRBV5-1 and TRBJ2-2, the full variable domain reads KAGVTQTPRYLIKTRGQQVTLSCSPISGHRSVSWYQQTPGQGLQFLFEYFSETQRNKGNFPGRFSGRQFSNSRSEMNVSTLELGDSALYLCASSFLLAGNTGELFFGEGSRLTVL.

V is TRBV25-1 and J is TRBJ2-5; D may be TRBD2 (5 bases). V dropped 4 bases and J dropped 1 base, with 10 bases sitting between them. CDR1 is MGHDK, CDR2 SYGVNS, per germline. The CDR3 sequence is 14 residues long. The CDR3 reads CASSVPGSQETQYF. In nucleotides, the CDR3 is TGTGCCAGCAGTGTCCCGGGGTCCCAAGAGACCCAGTACTTC.